These 15 T cell receptor beta chains were all obtained from the same sample, sequenced in a study of T cells in Graves' hyperthyroidism and ophthalmopathy. RNA transcripts were the template for amplifying TCR beta CDR3 regions. When the TCR CDR3 underwent first-round RT-PCR, the HTBI primer set was used. Via MiXCR, TCRdb re-called the multiplex PCR reads, giving one row per CDR3 protein. The table has under 700,000 distinct CDR3 sequences, over 15% seen once; the top ten hold more than 15%. Sequencing used blood. The origin of the receptors is a woman under 30 with Graves' hyperthyroidism.

The chain joins TRBV20-1 to TRBJ2-2; perhaps TRBD1 as D (5 bases). CDR1 DFQATT and CDR2 SNEGSKA come from the germline V gene (reference sequence). With 4 bases removed from V and 7 bases from J, the gap between germline ends came to 7 bases. This CDR3 contains 11 residues. The CDR3 nucleotides are TGCAGTGCTAATAGGGGCGGGGAGCTGTTTTTT. Translation: CSANRGGELFF.

This clonotype was found many times. The chain joins TRBV7-2 to TRBJ2-7; either TRBD1 or TRBD2 may supply D (5 bases each). Germline loops: CDR1 SGHTA, CDR2 FQGNSA. The CDR3 totals 17 residues. V lost 1 base, J lost 0 bases, and 16 bases lay in between. In DNA, the CDR3 is TGTGCCAGCAGCTTAGTCTCCTCCGGGGCGAGCTCCTACGAGCAGTACTTC. The encoded protein is CASSLVSSGASSYEQYF.

This clonotype has a handful of counts. The V gene is TRBV18, the J gene TRBJ1-4; D is unresolved. This CDR3 has 14 residues. The V end lost 4 bases, the J end lost 4 bases, and 10 bases lay between the germline ends. Germline CDR1 reads KGHSH; CDR2 reads LQKENI. CDR3 sequence reads: CASSRAQHNEKLFF. CDR3 DNA sequence: TGTGCCAGCTCACGAGCCCAGCATAATGAAAAACTGTTTTTT.

This clonotype showed up just a few times. The chain couples TRBV6-2 or TRBV6-3 to TRBJ2-7; D is ambiguous. This CDR3 region has 15 residues. Germline-derived CDR1 and CDR2 are MNHEY and SVGEGT. V was clipped by 1 base and J by 1 base, with 11 bases between them. CDR3 sequence (DNA): TGTGCCAGCAGTTACTACGGAGCTCAATCCTACGAGCAGTACTTC. It encodes CASSYYGAQSYEQYF.

The table lists this clonotype with a few counts. CDR3 in amino acids: CSVEGLAGSNEQFF. DNA for the CDR3: TGCAGTGTTGAGGGACTAGCGGGATCCAATGAGCAGTTCTTC. The V gene is TRBV20-1, the J gene TRBJ2-1; TRBD2 aligns across 13 bases. In germline, CDR1 is DFQATT, CDR2 SNEGSKA (reference sequence). The CDR3 totals 14 residues. Germline trimming cut 7 bases from V and 6 bases from J; bases unmatched to any gene: 6.

This clonotype appeared a single time. J is TRBJ2-7 and V is TRBV25-1; D gene unclear. Germline CDR1 and CDR2: MGHDK and SYGVNS. V was trimmed by 4 bases and J by 2 bases, leaving 15 bases between them. The CDR3 contains 15 residues. CDR3 protein: CASSGVGSQTYEQYF. CDR3 coding DNA: TGTGCCAGCAGTGGGGTAGGCAGCCAGACCTACGAGCAGTACTTC.

This clonotype was observed a few times. The chain employs TRBV2 and TRBJ2-1; possible D gene TRBD2, 6 bases. Germline CDR1 is SNHLY and CDR2 is FYNNEI. The CDR3 has 15 residues. Trimming took off 7 bases at V and 6 bases at J, with 19 bases between the two ends. In DNA, the CDR3 is TGTGCCAGCAAGGAAAATCCAAACGGGGGCAATGAGCAGTTCTTC. Encoded protein: CASKENPNGGNEQFF.

This clonotype was seen a handful of times. The chain is built from TRBV7-2 and TRBJ2-5, with D possibly TRBD1 on 5 matching bases. Trimming left V 2 bases short and J 2 bases short, with 12 bases between. The CDR3 is 15 residues long. Germline CDR1 reads SGHTA; CDR2 reads FQGNSA. The CDR3, as DNA: TGTGCCAGCAGCTTATCCCCAGGGTGGCAAGAGACCCAGTACTTC. As protein: CASSLSPGWQETQYF.

The chain has TRBV20-1 and TRBJ2-7; D is perhaps TRBD2 (7 bases). This CDR3 has 13 amino acids. Trimming took off 0 bases at V and 7 bases at J, with 13 bases between the two ends. CDR1 and CDR2 (germline): DFQATT, SNEGSKA (reference sequence). CDR3 coding DNA: TGCAGTGCTAGAGATCTCGGGGGGCATGAGCAGTACTTC. Protein sequence: CSARDLGGHEQYF.

This clonotype occurred a few times. J is TRBJ2-1 and V is TRBV18, with 9 bases that match TRBD2. The CDR3 sequence is 15 residues long. V dropped 0 bases and J dropped 6; count of bases not matched to a gene: 3. The germline gives CDR1 KGHSH, CDR2 LQKENI. The CDR3 is CASSPPGTSLNEQFF. In nucleotides, the CDR3 is TGTGCCAGCTCACCACCTGGGACTAGCCTCAATGAGCAGTTCTTC. Together with reference TRBV18 and TRBJ2-1, the CDR3 gives the full variable domain: NAGVMQNPRHLVRRRGQEARLRCSPMKGHSHVYWYRQLPEEGLKFMVYLQKENIIDESGMPKERFSAEFPKEGPSILRIQQVVRGDSAAYFCASSPPGTSLNEQFFGPGTRLTVL.

This clonotype turned up a few times. This chain connects TRBV20-1 to TRBJ1-5, with D possibly TRBD1 on 6 matching bases. Germline loops: CDR1 DFQATT, CDR2 SNEGSKA (reference sequence). The CDR3 has 14 amino acids. The V end was cut by 2 bases, the J end by 4 bases, with 12 bases between. The CDR3 loop reads CSARSAGENQPQHF. DNA for the CDR3: TGCAGTGCTAGATCCGCAGGGGAGAATCAGCCCCAGCATTTT.

This chain uses TRBV5-6 with TRBJ2-7; 10 bases are a match to TRBD2. Germline V CDR1 and CDR2: SGHDT, YYEEEE. J lost 5 bases, V lost 0 bases, and 14 bases had no gene match. The CDR3 consists of 18 residues. This chain's CDR3 is CASSLAYASGRVGHEQYF. CDR3 nucleotides: TGTGCCAGCAGCTTGGCCTACGCTAGCGGGAGAGTCGGCCACGAGCAGTACTTC.

At least ten counts were recorded for this clonotype. The junction shows a germline mismatch at one end, possibly a read error. The rearrangement links TRBV7-7 to TRBJ2-7, with 8 bases lining up with TRBD2. Germline V lookup: CDR1 SSHAT, CDR2 FNYEAQ (reference sequence). The CDR3 length is 16 residues. DNA for the CDR3: TGTGCTAGCAGCTCCCGGACGGGGGGGATCTCCTACGAGCAGTACTTC. It encodes CASSSRTGGISYEQYF. Drawing the rest from reference TRBV7-7 and TRBJ2-7, the complete variable domain is GAGVSQSPRYKVTKRGQDVTLRCDPISSHATLYWYQQALGQGPEFLTYFNYEAQPDKSGLPSDRFSAERPEGSISTLTIQRTEQRDSAMYRCASSSRTGGISYEQYFGPGTRLTVT.

V is TRBV20-1 and J is TRBJ1-2, with 7 bases lining up with TRBD1. Germline V gene lookup returns CDR1 DFQATT and CDR2 SNEGSKA (reference sequence). This CDR3 spans 16 amino acids. Trimming took 1 base from V and 4 from J; bases not matched to a gene: 12. The CDR3 spells CSARGSGGTASYGYTF. The CDR3 region has the DNA TGCAGTGCTAGAGGTTCGGGGGGGACAGCATCCTATGGCTACACCTTC.

The chain has TRBV20-1 and TRBJ2-5; D may match TRBD1 or TRBD2 (6 bases each). Trimming took off 0 bases at V and 2 bases at J, with 19 bases between the two ends. CDR1 and CDR2 (germline): DFQATT, SNEGSKA (reference sequence). The CDR3 is made up of 17 amino acids. CDR3: CSARDTTTGRPQETQYF. The CDR3 nucleotides read TGCAGTGCTAGAGATACCACAACAGGGAGGCCTCAAGAGACCCAGTACTTC.